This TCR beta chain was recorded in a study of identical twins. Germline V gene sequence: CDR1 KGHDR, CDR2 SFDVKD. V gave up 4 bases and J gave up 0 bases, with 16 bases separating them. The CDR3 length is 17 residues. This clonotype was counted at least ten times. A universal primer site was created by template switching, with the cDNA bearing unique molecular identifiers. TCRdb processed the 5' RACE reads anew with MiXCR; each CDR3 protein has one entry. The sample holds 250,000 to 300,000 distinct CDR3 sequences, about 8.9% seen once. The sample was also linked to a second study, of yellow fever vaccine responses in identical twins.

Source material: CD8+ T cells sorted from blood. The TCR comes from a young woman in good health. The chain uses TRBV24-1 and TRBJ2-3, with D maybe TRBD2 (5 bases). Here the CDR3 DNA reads TGTGCCACCAGTGACGGACGGACTCCAGATAGCACAGATACGCAGTATTTT. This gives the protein CATSDGRTPDSTDTQYF.